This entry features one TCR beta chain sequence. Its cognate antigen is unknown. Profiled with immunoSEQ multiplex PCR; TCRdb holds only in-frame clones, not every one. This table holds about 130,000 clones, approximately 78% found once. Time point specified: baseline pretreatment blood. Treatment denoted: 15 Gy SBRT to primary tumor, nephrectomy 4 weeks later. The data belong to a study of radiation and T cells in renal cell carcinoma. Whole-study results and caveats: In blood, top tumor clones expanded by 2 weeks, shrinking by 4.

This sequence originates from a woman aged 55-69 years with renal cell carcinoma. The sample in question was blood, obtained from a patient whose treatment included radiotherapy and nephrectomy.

The CDR3 loop reads CASSLMGNEQFF. The CDR3 DNA reads TGTGCCAGCAGCTTAATGGGGAATGAGCAGTTCTTC. The J gene is TRBJ2-1, the V gene TRBV11-3; D gene unclear. The V end lost 2 bases, the J end lost 7 bases, and 6 bases lay between the germline ends. Looked up from germline, CDR1 is SGHNT and CDR2 is YENEEA. The CDR3 has 12 residues. Using reference TRBV11-3 and TRBJ2-1 for the parts outside the CDR3, the full variable domain is EAGVVQSPRYKIIEKKQPVAFWCNPISGHNTLYWYLQNLGQGPELLIRYENEEAVDDSQLPKDRFSAERLKGVDSTLKIQPAELGDSAVYLCASSLMGNEQFFGPGTRLTVL.